The subject of this entry is one T cell receptor (beta chain). Any gene name here is a mouse gene name. The read is 1 residue too short to cover the CDR3 end, so that end is filled in from the germline J gene. Sequencing of TCRbeta CDR3 at survey depth gave sequences and template counts. Using immunoSEQ multiplex PCR, the repertoire was profiled, and TCRdb retains in-frame clones only, with some absent. In the table there are some 47,000 clones, 73% of which are singletons. The data are from a study of tissue T cells after allogeneic stem cell transplantation. V shed 3 bases and J shed 4 bases, with 11 bases lying between them. The CDR3 consists of 14 residues. Germline values: CDR1 NSHNY, CDR2 SYGAGN.

Material: sorted cells pooled from one or two spleens. The chain combines TRBV13-1 with TRBJ1-3, with D maybe TRBD1 (5 bases). The TCR comes from a pool of C57BL/6 mice in good health. Here the CDR3 reads CASSAAGRGNTLYF. The CDR3 bases that were read are TGTGCCAGCAGTGCGGCAGGGAGGGGAAATACGCTCTAT.